These T cell receptor beta chains were read from a single sample in a study of OX40 agonist ivuxolimab in advanced cancers. Method: immunoSEQ multiplex PCR; TCRdb's copy keeps in-frame clones and lacks some. This table holds 55,000 to 65,000 clones, around nine tenths found once. The input for sequencing was CD4+ or CD8+ T cells sorted from blood, taken in a trial of the OX40 agonist ivuxolimab. The receptor set was obtained from an adult with an advanced solid tumor such as melanoma, head and neck, liver or kidney cancer. The CDR3 runs from the conserved cysteine through the conserved F or W. Each record gives: J gene, V gene, D gene, clone size, CDR3 protein, CDR3 DNA. The D gene is left open where the match is weak. Size tells how often a clone was seen (once, few, many) or the class of an expanded clone, and some rows leave it out.

TRBJ1-4,TRBV7-9,TRBD1,-,CASSRITGASVLGNEKLFF,TGTGCCAGCAGCCGAATAACAGGGGCCTCAGTACTCGGTAATGAAAAACTGTTTTTT
TRBJ2-5,TRBV9,TRBD1,-,CASSVSPRTGRGGETQYF,TGTGCCAGCAGCGTAAGCCCGAGGACAGGCCGAGGAGGAGAGACCCAGTACTTC
TRBJ2-4,TRBV19,-,-,CASSISAGARNIQYF,TGTGCCAGTAGTATATCCGCCGGGGCCAGGAACATTCAGTACTTC
TRBJ2-5,TRBV6-5,TRBD2,-,CASGYRTSAQETQYF,TGTGCCAGCGGATACAGAACTAGCGCACAAGAGACCCAGTACTTC
TRBJ1-3,TRBV30,-,-,CAWSVRGGNTIYF,TGTGCCTGGAGTGTACGCGGGGGAAACACCATATATTTT
TRBJ2-5,TRBV29-1,-,-,CSVYQETQYF,TGCAGCGTTTACCAAGAGACCCAGTACTTC
TRBJ2-7,TRBV10-3,TRBD2,-,CAISAGTSNSEQYF,TGTGCCATCAGTGCCGGGACTAGTAACTCCGAGCAGTACTTC
TRBJ1-5,TRBV5-1,TRBD1,-,CASSLDGQGYQPQHF,TGCGCCAGCAGCTTGGATGGACAGGGGTATCAGCCCCAGCATTTT
TRBJ2-2,TRBV5-1,TRBD2,-,CASSPVAGGPNAGELFF,TGCGCCAGCAGCCCGGTAGCGGGAGGGCCGAACGCCGGGGAGCTGTTTTTT
TRBJ2-7,TRBV28,-,-,CASRRVGNSYEQYF,TGTGCCAGCAGACGGGTAGGGAACTCCTACGAGCAGTACTTC
TRBJ2-7,TRBV28,-,-,CASRIDRNYEQYF,TGTGCCAGCAGGATAGACAGAAACTACGAGCAGTACTTC
TRBJ2-1,TRBV5-1,-,-,CASRGETEQFF,TGCGCCAGCCGCGGGGAGACTGAGCAGTTCTTC
TRBJ2-7,TRBV6-1,-,-,CASGGAYEQYF,TGTGCCAGCGGCGGGGCGTACGAGCAGTACTTC
TRBJ2-3,TRBV7-7,TRBD2,-,CASSPGGALDTQYF,TGTGCCAGCAGCCCCGGGGGGGCATTAGATACGCAGTATTTT
TRBJ2-7,TRBV4-2,TRBD2,-,CASSQGTSGPSYEQYF,TGTGCCAGCAGCCAAGGGACTAGCGGGCCCTCCTACGAGCAGTACTTC
TRBJ2-6,TRBV19,TRBD1,-,CASTGQSVSGANVLTF,TGTGCCAGTACGGGACAGTCGGTCTCTGGGGCCAACGTCCTGACTTTC
TRBJ2-7,TRBV4-1,TRBD2,-,CASSQTSGSGFYEQYF,TGCGCCAGCAGCCAGACTAGCGGTTCGGGGTTCTACGAGCAGTACTTC
TRBJ1-1,TRBV9,TRBD1,-,CASSLGTGQANTEAFF,TGTGCCAGCAGCCTCGGGACGGGACAGGCTAACACTGAAGCTTTCTTT
TRBJ2-1,TRBV25-1,TRBD1,-,CASSIHRQGEQFF,TGTGCCAGCAGTATCCACCGACAGGGTGAGCAGTTCTTC
TRBJ2-7,TRBV28,TRBD1,-,CASRRRQGVYEQYF,TGTGCCAGCAGAAGGCGACAGGGAGTCTACGAGCAGTACTTC
TRBJ1-2,TRBV7-2,TRBD1,once,CASSSGGQGGRGYTF,TGTGCCAGCAGCTCAGGGGGACAGGGGGGGCGAGGCTACACCTTC
TRBJ2-1,TRBV2,-,once,CASSQSQLSNEQFF,TGTGCCAGCAGTCAAAGCCAACTGTCCAATGAGCAGTTCTTC
TRBJ2-2,TRBV2,-,-,CASSDRAGDTGELFF,TGTGCCAGCAGTGACCGGGCAGGGGACACCGGGGAGCTGTTTTTT
TRBJ1-2,TRBV10-3,-,-,CAISSLRGRGDGYTF,TGTGCCATCAGTTCCCTGAGGGGAAGGGGAGATGGCTACACCTTC